Each of the 27 T cell receptor beta chains below was sequenced from the same sample in a study of tumor-infiltrating lymphocytes in oesophageal squamous cell carcinoma. A single record per CDR3 protein comes from TCRdb applying MiXCR to the PCR reads. The repertoire holds 9,500 to 11,000 distinct CDR3 sequences, with about 61% as singletons. Material for sequencing was esophageal tumor tissue. Every receptor here comes from a male donor with esophageal squamous cell carcinoma.

The rearrangement links TRBV24-1 to TRBJ2-1, with 8 nucleotides matching TRBD2. Germline trimming cut 3 bases from V and 7 bases from J; bases unmatched to any gene: 10. The CDR3 length is 16 residues. Germline values: CDR1 KGHDR, CDR2 SFDVKD. CDR3 protein: CATSDPQGLERNEQFF. The CDR3 DNA is TGTGCCACCAGTGATCCGCAGGGACTAGAACGGAATGAGCAGTTCTTC.

The gene calls are TRBV24-1 and TRBJ1-2; TRBD1 might be the D (5 bases). The CDR3 extends over 13 amino acids. The germline CDR1 and CDR2 sequences are KGHDR and SFDVKD. Between the trimmed V and J ends, which lost 2 bases and 6 bases, there was a span of 9 bases. The CDR3, as DNA: TGTGCCACCAGTGATTGGCAGGGAAATGGCTACACCTTC. This gives the protein CATSDWQGNGYTF.

This clonotype was recorded once. Relative to the germline gene, one junction end is altered; a read error may explain this. The chain uses TRBV7-7 and TRBJ2-4; TRBD2 matches at 11 bases. This CDR3 has 15 residues. From germline, CDR1 is SSHAT and CDR2 FNYEAQ (reference sequence). CDR3 coding DNA: TGTGCTAGCAGCTACGGGACTAGCGGCTACAATGAGCAGTACTTC. Its translation is CASSYGTSGYNEQYF.

The V call is TRBV24-1, the J call TRBJ2-7, with TRBD2 as a possible D gene (6 bases). The length of the CDR3 is 15 residues. Germline CDR1 KGHDR, CDR2 SFDVKD. V lost 4 bases and J 7 bases, leaving 19 bases between the germline ends. The CDR3 reads CATSERRDHYNEQYF. In nucleotides, the CDR3 is TGTGCCACCAGTGAAAGGCGGGATCACTACAATGAGCAGTACTTC.

This chain uses TRBV6-5 with TRBJ2-2; D not certain. The CDR3 consists of 13 residues. CDR1 MNHEY and CDR2 SVGAGI come from the germline V gene. V was shortened by 6 bases and J by 6 bases, with 11 bases between the two germline ends. This CDR3 reads CASSERSSGELFF. The DNA of the CDR3 is TGTGCCAGCAGCGAACGGTCGTCCGGGGAGCTGTTTTTT.

The chain is built from TRBV7-3 and TRBJ2-3; TRBD2 aligns across 8 bases. The closer fit of TRBJ2-1 to the DNA end suggests the J call may be wrong. The CDR3 covers 16 residues. Germline V lookup: CDR1 SGHTA, CDR2 FQGTGA. The CDR3 DNA sequence: TGTGCCAGCAGCCTGGAGGCGGGGGGCCGGCTCAGTGAGCAGTTCTTC. This translates into CASSLEAGGRLSEQFF.

This clonotype is judged medium-sized. Written as DNA, the CDR3 is TGTGCCAGCAGTTACGCCAGGGACTACAACAATGAGCAGTTCTTC. It specifies CASSYARDYNNEQFF. The rearrangement uses TRBV6-6 and TRBJ2-1; 7 nucleotides match TRBD2. Per germline, CDR1 MNHNY and CDR2 SVGAGI (reference sequence). The ends lost 2 bases at V and 5 bases at J; junction bases unmatched: 6. This CDR3 contains 15 residues.

This chain joins TRBV24-1 and TRBJ2-6; 7 nucleotides agree with TRBD1. After removal of 7 bases from V and 0 bases from J, the junction contained 11 bases not matched to a gene. CDR3 length: 18 residues. Germline V CDR1 and CDR2: KGHDR, SFDVKD. CDR3: CATSSTGTALSGANVLTF. The DNA for the CDR3 is TGTGCCACCAGCAGTACCGGGACAGCCCTCTCTGGGGCCAACGTCCTGACTTTC.

V gene TRBV7-4 combines with J gene TRBJ2-7; the D gene is possibly TRBD1 (6 bases). CDR1 is SGHVT and CDR2 is SQSDAQ in the germline V gene. Trimming shortened V by 5 bases and J by 3 bases, and 17 bases separated the two germline ends. The CDR3 sequence is 15 residues long. The CDR3 DNA reads TGTGCCAGCAGCACCACAGACAGGCGAGACTACGAGCAGTACTTC. The encoded protein is CASSTTDRRDYEQYF.

The sample holds a few counts of this clonotype. This rearrangement joins TRBV5-1 to TRBJ2-1; D not resolved. V was cut by 3 bases and J by 6 bases, with 13 bases left in between. The CDR3 loop spans 14 amino acids. Germline assignment: CDR1 SGHRS and CDR2 YFSETQ. CDR3 sequence: CASSSQSKSNEQFF. Written as DNA, the CDR3 is TGCGCCAGCAGCTCACAGTCCAAGTCCAATGAGCAGTTCTTC.

This clonotype was counted once. This chain uses TRBV4-1 with TRBJ1-4; 8 bases are a match to TRBD1. V lost 4 bases and J lost 6; bases outside the gene matches: 7. Germline values: CDR1 MGHRA, CDR2 YSYEKL. The CDR3 extends over 15 amino acids. CDR3 DNA: TGCGCCAGCAGCCGCGGACAGGGAGGGGATGAAAAACTGTTTTTT. Translation gives CASSRGQGGDEKLFF.

CDR3 protein: CASSLGAGNKETQYF. In DNA form, the CDR3 reads TGTGCCAGCAGTCTCGGGGCAGGCAATAAAGAGACCCAGTACTTC. The rearrangement uses TRBV7-2 and TRBJ2-5; D may match TRBD1 or TRBD2 (5 bases each). CDR3 size: 15 residues. Germline assignment: CDR1 SGHTA and CDR2 FQGNSA. With 6 bases removed from V and 3 bases from J, the gap between germline ends came to 17 bases. The complete variable domain, with remaining parts taken from reference TRBV7-2 and TRBJ2-5, reads GAGVSQSPSNKVTEKGKDVELRCDPISGHTALYWYRQSLGQGLEFLIYFQGNSAPDKSGLPSDRFSAERTGGSVSTLTIQRTQQEDSAVYLCASSLGAGNKETQYFGPGTRLLVL.

This chain connects TRBV7-2 to TRBJ2-4; D tentatively fits TRBD1 or TRBD2 (5 bases each). The J call may be mistaken, given a closer DNA end match to TRBJ2-1. CDR1 is SGHTA, CDR2 FQGNSA, per germline. The CDR3 extends over 14 amino acids. The CDR3 DNA reads as TGTGCCAGCAGCCCCATGGGGGCCTACAATGAGCAGTTCTTC. Translated: CASSPMGAYNEQFF.

In its sample, this clonotype ranks as medium-sized (0.01 to 0.1%). The V gene is TRBV10-2, the J gene TRBJ2-1; 8 nucleotides line up with TRBD1. J lost 7 bases, V lost 2 bases, and 4 bases had no gene match. CDR3 size: 14 residues. Germline assignment: CDR1 WSHSY and CDR2 SAAADI. The CDR3 spells CASSEQGARNEQFF. DNA of the CDR3: TGCGCCAGCAGTGAGCAGGGGGCTAGGAATGAGCAGTTCTTC.

In this sample, this clonotype turned up a few times. J is TRBJ2-1 and V is TRBV7-2; the D is unclear. The J call is doubtful: the DNA matches TRBJ2-7 better. Germline loops: CDR1 SGHTA, CDR2 FQGNSA. This CDR3 has 13 residues. The CDR3 protein is CASSPRVSYEQYF. The CDR3 DNA is TGTGCCAGCAGCCCCCGGGTGTCCTACGAGCAGTACTTC.

Comments on this clonotype: The CDR3 ends on some other residue instead of the conserved phenylalanine or tryptophan, so this is likely a read error. It is unclear where the CDR3 begins or ends on the DNA, so no DNA is shown, and the CDR3 is as TCRdb lists it. CDR3 sequence: CASSIAYGKFNEQYFGP. V usage is TRBV7-2 and J usage is TRBJ2-3; the DNA was not used to check the table's D call, TRBD1. Germline V CDR1 and CDR2: SGHTA, FQGNSA. The CDR3 comprises 17 residues, both ends counted.

This clonotype is a singleton in its sample. The chain couples TRBV7-9 to TRBJ2-5; D tentatively reads TRBD1 or TRBD2 (5 bases each). Matching the DNA end better, TRBJ2-1 makes the J call doubtful. Germline loops: CDR1 SEHNR, CDR2 FQNEAQ (reference sequence). The CDR3 is 15 amino acids. The CDR3 region has the DNA TGTGCCAGCAGCACCCGGGACGGGTTTGTCAATGAGCAGTTCTTC. Protein: CASSTRDGFVNEQFF.

This clonotype was observed at least ten times. This chain's CDR3 is CASSLGTAETQYF. DNA of the CDR3: TGCGCCAGCAGCTTGGGGACGGCAGAGACCCAGTACTTC. This chain uses TRBV5-1 with TRBJ2-5; D not certain. There are 13 residues in the CDR3. Germline V gene sequence: CDR1 SGHRS, CDR2 YFSETQ. V lost 0 bases, J lost 4 bases, and 7 bases lay in between.

The J gene is TRBJ2-4, the V gene TRBV7-3, with D perhaps being TRBD1 or TRBD2 (6 bases each). This CDR3 is built from 14 residues. Germline V CDR1 and CDR2: SGHTA, FQGTGA. The germline V and J ends were trimmed by 3 bases and 9 bases, with 15 bases remaining between them. The DNA of the CDR3 is TGTGCCAGCAGCTTTGAAGGGGGGCGGGGCATTCAGTACTTC. It codes for CASSFEGGRGIQYF.

The J gene is TRBJ2-6, the V gene TRBV7-9; D is perhaps TRBD1 or TRBD2 (5 bases each). The J call is uncertain, as TRBJ2-1 better fits the DNA end. This CDR3 has 11 amino acids. Germline-derived CDR1 and CDR2 are SEHNR and FQNEAQ (reference sequence). The CDR3 nucleotides read TGTGCCAGCAGCTTAGGGGGACAGCAGTTCTTC. Protein: CASSLGGQQFF.

The CDR3 loop reads CASSLTSSPYEQYF. In nucleotides, the CDR3 is TGTGCCAGCAGCTTGACTAGCAGTCCCTACGAGCAGTACTTC. This rearrangement joins TRBV7-2 to TRBJ2-7; 7 bases are shared with TRBD2. In germline, CDR1 is SGHTA, CDR2 FQGNSA. V dropped 3 bases and J dropped 2; count of bases not matched to a gene: 4. The CDR3 length is 14 residues.

This chain joins TRBV7-2 and TRBJ2-5; 8 bases line up with TRBD2. The germline V gene has CDR1 SGHTA and CDR2 FQGNSA. V lost 4 bases to trimming and J lost 5 bases; unmatched junction nucleotides: 6. The CDR3 extends over 14 amino acids. The CDR3 nucleotides read TGTGCCAGCAGCTCGAGCGGGAGAGGTGAGACCCAGTACTTC. Translating it yields CASSSSGRGETQYF.

The V call is TRBV7-8, the J call TRBJ2-1; D may correspond to TRBD1 or TRBD2 (5 bases each). Germline assignment: CDR1 SGHVS and CDR2 FQNEAQ. CDR3 length equals 15 residues. V gave up 4 bases and J gave up 8 bases, with 18 bases separating them. CDR3 residues: CASSYRGRGAHEQFF. DNA for the CDR3: TGTGCCAGCAGCTATCGGGGCAGAGGGGCACATGAGCAGTTCTTC.

The rearrangement links TRBV7-3 to TRBJ2-4; the match to TRBD2 covers 8 bases. The J call is in doubt because the DNA end fits TRBJ2-5 better. Germline V gives CDR1 SGHTA, CDR2 FQGTGA. The CDR3 totals 15 residues. The CDR3 spells CASSLRLAGQETQYF. CDR3 bases: TGTGCCAGCAGCTTAAGATTAGCGGGGCAAGAGACCCAGTACTTC.

Details on this clonotype: As the CDR3 is not closed by the conserved phenylalanine or tryptophan, this likely results from a read error. Because the CDR3's place on the DNA is in doubt, the DNA is left out and the CDR3 is given as listed by TCRdb. CDR3 loop: CASSTGLAG. This chain links TRBV5-1 with TRBJ2-6; the table's D gene call, TRBD2, was not cross checked with the DNA. The CDR3 is 9 amino acids in total, end residues counted. Germline V lookup: CDR1 SGHRS, CDR2 YFSETQ.

This clonotype was counted a few times. CDR3: CASSLLISYNEQFF. For the CDR3, the DNA is TGTGCCAGCAGCTTATTGATCTCCTACAATGAGCAGTTCTTC. J is TRBJ2-1 and V is TRBV7-3, with D unresolved. V lost 2 bases and J lost 0, with 5 bases in between. The CDR3 extends over 14 amino acids. CDR1 is SGHTA, CDR2 FQGTGA, per germline. The whole variable domain, filled in from reference TRBV7-3 and TRBJ2-1, reads GAGVSQTPSNKVTEKGKYVELRCDPISGHTALYWYRQSLGQGPEFLIYFQGTGAADDSGLPNDRFFAVRPEGSVSTLKIQRTERGDSAVYLCASSLLISYNEQFFGPGTRLTVL.

The V and J genes are TRBV6-1 and TRBJ2-3, with D perhaps given as TRBD1 or TRBD2 (5 bases each). Between the trimmed V and J ends, which lost 6 bases and 9 bases, there was a span of 13 bases. The CDR3 is 12 residues long. In germline, CDR1 is MNHNS, CDR2 SASEGT. The CDR3 spells CASSRDGRTQYF. In nucleotides, the CDR3 is TGTGCCAGCAGCCGGGACGGACGGACGCAGTATTTT.